This record covers a single T cell receptor (beta chain). In its sample, this clonotype was seen many times. Its antigen specificity is not known. Base quality data are lacking; no much larger clone is found one base away. This was a case-control study nested in a cohort of healthcare workers in London, UK, who had nasopharyngeal swab PCR tests and blood samples taken every week. Healthcare workers were recruited during the week of the UK lockdown, between 23 and 31 March 2020, and followed weekly for up to 16 weeks. The sample is drawn from a study of early T cells in non-severe SARS-CoV-2 infection (dated by TCRdb to about 2021). For the study in its entirety: Bulk RNA from unsorted whole blood was used for TCR sequencing, so alpha and beta chains could not be paired. Findings and caveats that apply to the study as a whole: VDJdb matching was skewed toward anti-spike CD8 responses, so virus-specific expansions were likely underestimated and private and CD4 specificities were missed.

According to the germline V gene, CDR1 reads KGHSH and CDR2 reads LQKENI. Taken from cysteine to phenylalanine, the CDR3 has 15 residues. Solely the CDR3 DNA is kept, with 45 bases framed from the first base. V is cut by 2 bases and J by 8 bases, and the space between the germline ends is 18 bases. Libraries were made using 5' RACE. The sequencer was a NextSeq 500. The TCR library protocol attached unique molecular identifiers to individual cDNA molecules to correct for sequencing error and PCR bias. Both TCR alpha and beta chains were sequenced, and tight co-correlation was observed between alpha and beta sequence abundances in each sample. In the source study's methods: Decombinator V4 was used to annotate TCR sequences for V gene, J gene and CDR3. Expanded TCRs were defined as changing significantly between any two time points under a Poisson model with p below 0.0001. TCR abundances were normalised to the total number of TCRs sequenced per sample and expressed as counts per million. MAIT TCRs were defined by TRAV1-2 paired with TRAJ12, TRAJ20 or TRAJ33, and iNKT TCRs by TRAV10 paired with TRAJ18. A search of VDJdb, accessed on 1 November 2021, was run for TCRs annotated to CMV, EBV and SARS-CoV-2, with TCRs annotated for multiple antigens excluded. TCRdb ran its own pipeline on the public reads, namely fastp trimming at Q25 and MiXCR clone calling, and kept in-frame beta chains. CDR3 protein duplicates are merged, each entry listing the most common genes and DNA. In this record, the V and J calls reflect TCRdb's handling and not the investigators' own analysis. In all, the sample holds roughly 97,000 distinct CDR3 sequences, and 9.5% to 11% of those were seen once. Around 4.6% of the sample goes to the ten largest clones.

This specimen consisted of whole blood, obtained at baseline. The TCR was taken from an adult who was a healthcare worker with PCR-confirmed SARS-CoV-2 infection or an uninfected control (not recorded which). The chain couples TRBV18 to TRBJ1-2; the D gene assignment is ambiguous. In nucleotide form, the sequence is TGTGCCAGCTCACCAATCACCTTGGATGTGAGCGGCTACACCTTC. It translates to CASSPITLDVSGYTF. Where the CDR3 stops, the reference TRBV18 and TRBJ1-2 genes take over; the full variable domain is NAGVMQNPRHLVRRRGQEARLRCSPMKGHSHVYWYRQLPEEGLKFMVYLQKENIIDESGMPKERFSAEFPKEGPSILRIQQVVRGDSAAYFCASSPITLDVSGYTFGSGTRLTVV.